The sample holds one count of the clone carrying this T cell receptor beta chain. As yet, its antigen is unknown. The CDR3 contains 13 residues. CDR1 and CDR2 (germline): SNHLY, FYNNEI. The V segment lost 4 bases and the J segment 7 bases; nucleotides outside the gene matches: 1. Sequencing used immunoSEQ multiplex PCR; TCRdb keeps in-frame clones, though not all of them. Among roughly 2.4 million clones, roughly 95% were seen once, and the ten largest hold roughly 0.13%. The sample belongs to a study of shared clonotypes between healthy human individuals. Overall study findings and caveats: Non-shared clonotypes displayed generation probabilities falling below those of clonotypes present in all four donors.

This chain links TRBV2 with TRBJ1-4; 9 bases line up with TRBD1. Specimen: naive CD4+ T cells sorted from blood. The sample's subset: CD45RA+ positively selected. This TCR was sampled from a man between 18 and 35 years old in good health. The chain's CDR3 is CASSGDRVEKLFF. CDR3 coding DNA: TGTGCCAGCAGTGGGGACAGGGTTGAAAAACTGTTTTTT.